This record concerns one T cell receptor (beta chain) sequence. Its antigen is undetermined. Data came from immunoSEQ multiplex PCR; TCRdb stores just in-frame clones and leaves some out. The data contain tens of thousands of clones, more than 80% of them singletons. The sample belongs to a study of OX40 agonist ivuxolimab in advanced cancers. Study context: Patients received ivuxolimab, an agonistic anti-OX40 (CD134) antibody. Patients assigned to dose escalation were diagnosed with hepatocellular carcinoma, melanoma, renal cell or head and neck cancer. Study-wide results and caveats: Compared with others, partial responders at 0.1-3.0 mg/kg displayed clonal expansion among the lowest.

V lost 5 bases, J lost 1 base, and 11 bases lay in between. From germline, CDR1 is MNHEY and CDR2 SMNVEV (reference sequence). The CDR3 contains 14 residues. This chain links TRBV27 with TRBJ1-1; the D gene is possibly TRBD1 (6 bases). The starting material was CD4+ or CD8+ T cells sorted from blood, obtained in a trial of the OX40 agonist ivuxolimab. The TCR sequence derives from an adult with an advanced solid tumor such as melanoma, head and neck, liver or kidney cancer. In DNA, the CDR3 is TGTGCCAGCAGTCGCTACAGGGAGAACACTGAAGCTTTCTTT. This encodes CASSRYRENTEAFF.